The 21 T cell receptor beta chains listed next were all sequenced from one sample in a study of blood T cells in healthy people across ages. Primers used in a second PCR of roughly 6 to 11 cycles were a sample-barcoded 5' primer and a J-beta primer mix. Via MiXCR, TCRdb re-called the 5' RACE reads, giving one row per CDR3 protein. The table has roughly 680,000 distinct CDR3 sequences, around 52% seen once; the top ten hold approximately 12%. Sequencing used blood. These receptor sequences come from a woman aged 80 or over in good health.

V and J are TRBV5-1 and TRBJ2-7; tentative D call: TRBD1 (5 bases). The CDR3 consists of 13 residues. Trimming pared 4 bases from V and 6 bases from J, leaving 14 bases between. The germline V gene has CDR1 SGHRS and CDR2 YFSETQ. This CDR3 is CASSAPRVFEQYF. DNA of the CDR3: TGCGCCAGCAGCGCCCCCAGGGTCTTCGAGCAGTACTTC.

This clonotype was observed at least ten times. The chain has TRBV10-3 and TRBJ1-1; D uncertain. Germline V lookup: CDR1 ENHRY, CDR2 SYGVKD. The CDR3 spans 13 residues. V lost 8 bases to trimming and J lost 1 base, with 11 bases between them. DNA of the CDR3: TGTGCCATCGCCACAGAGCAGAACACTGAAGCTTTCTTT. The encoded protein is CAIATEQNTEAFF.

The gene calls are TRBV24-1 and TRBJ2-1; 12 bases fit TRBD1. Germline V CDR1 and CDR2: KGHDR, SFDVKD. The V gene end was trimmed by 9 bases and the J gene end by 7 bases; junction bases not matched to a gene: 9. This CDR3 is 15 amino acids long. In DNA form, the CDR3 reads TGTGCCACCTGCGACCGGGACAGGGGGCCGAATGAGCAGTTCTTC. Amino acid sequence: CATCDRDRGPNEQFF.

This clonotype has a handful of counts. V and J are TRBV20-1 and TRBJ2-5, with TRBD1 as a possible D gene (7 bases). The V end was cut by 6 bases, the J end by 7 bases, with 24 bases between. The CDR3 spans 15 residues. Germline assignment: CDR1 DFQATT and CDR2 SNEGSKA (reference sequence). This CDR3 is CSAAPLAGQMWTQYF. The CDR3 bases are TGCAGTGCCGCACCCTTGGCGGGACAGATGTGGACCCAGTACTTC.

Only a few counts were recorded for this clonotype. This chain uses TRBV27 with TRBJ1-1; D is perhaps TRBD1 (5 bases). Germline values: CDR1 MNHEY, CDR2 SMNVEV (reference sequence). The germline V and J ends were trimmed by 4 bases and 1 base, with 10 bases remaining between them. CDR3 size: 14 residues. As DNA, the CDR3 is TGTGCCAGCAGTTCGGACACGAAGAACACTGAAGCTTTCTTT. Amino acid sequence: CASSSDTKNTEAFF.

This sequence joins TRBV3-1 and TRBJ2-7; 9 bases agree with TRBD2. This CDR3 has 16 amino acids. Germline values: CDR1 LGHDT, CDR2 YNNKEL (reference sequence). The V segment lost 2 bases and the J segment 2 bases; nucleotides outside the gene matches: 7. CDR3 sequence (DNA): TGTGCCAGCAGCCAATGGCTAGCGGGGATGCCCTACGAGCAGTACTTC. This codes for CASSQWLAGMPYEQYF.

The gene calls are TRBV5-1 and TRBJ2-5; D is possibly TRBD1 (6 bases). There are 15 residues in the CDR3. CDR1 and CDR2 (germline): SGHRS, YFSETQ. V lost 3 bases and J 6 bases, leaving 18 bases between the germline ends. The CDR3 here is CASSSWDMGRQTQYF. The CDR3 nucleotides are TGCGCCAGCAGCTCCTGGGACATGGGACGCCAGACCCAGTACTTC.

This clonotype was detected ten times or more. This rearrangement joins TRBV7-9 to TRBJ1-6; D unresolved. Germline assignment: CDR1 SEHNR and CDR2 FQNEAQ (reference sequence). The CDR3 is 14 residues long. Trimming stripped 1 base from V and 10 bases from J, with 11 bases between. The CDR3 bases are TGTGCCAGCAGCTTAGAGGGAGGGATCTCACCCCTCCACTTT. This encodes CASSLEGGISPLHF.

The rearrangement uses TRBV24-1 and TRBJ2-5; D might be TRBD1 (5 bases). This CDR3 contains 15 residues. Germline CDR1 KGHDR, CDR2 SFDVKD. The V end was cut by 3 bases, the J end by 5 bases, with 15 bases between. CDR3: CATSDVSNAGETQYF. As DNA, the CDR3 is TGTGCCACCAGTGATGTCAGTAACGCAGGGGAGACCCAGTACTTC.

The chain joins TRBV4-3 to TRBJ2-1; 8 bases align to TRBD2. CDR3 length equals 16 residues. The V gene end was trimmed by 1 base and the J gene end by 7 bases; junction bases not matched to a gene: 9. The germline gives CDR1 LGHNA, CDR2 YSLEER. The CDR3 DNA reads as TGCGCCAGCAGCCAAGTACAAAGCGGGAGAGGTAATGAGCAGTTCTTC. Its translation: CASSQVQSGRGNEQFF.

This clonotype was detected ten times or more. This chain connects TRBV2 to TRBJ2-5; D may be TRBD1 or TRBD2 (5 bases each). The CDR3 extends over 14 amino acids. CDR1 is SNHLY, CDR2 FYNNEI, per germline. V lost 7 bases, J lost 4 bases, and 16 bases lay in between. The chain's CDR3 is CASKRDLKPETQYF. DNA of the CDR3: TGTGCCAGCAAACGGGACCTTAAGCCAGAGACCCAGTACTTC. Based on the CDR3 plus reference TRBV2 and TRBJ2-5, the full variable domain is EPEVTQTPSHQVTQMGQEVILRCVPISNHLYFYWYRQILGQKVEFLVSFYNNEISEKSEIFDDQFSVERPDGSNFTLKIRSTKLEDSAMYFCASKRDLKPETQYFGPGTRLLVL.

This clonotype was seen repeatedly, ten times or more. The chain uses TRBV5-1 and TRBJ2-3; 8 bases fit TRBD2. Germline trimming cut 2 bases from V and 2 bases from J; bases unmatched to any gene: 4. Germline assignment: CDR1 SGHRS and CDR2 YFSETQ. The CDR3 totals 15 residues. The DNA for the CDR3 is TGCGCCAGCAGCTTTAGCGGGGCCCCCACAGATACGCAGTATTTT. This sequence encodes CASSFSGAPTDTQYF.

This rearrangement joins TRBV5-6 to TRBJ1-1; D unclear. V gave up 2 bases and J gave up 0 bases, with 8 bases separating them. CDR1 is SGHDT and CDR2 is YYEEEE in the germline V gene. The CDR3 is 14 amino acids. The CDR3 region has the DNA TGTGCCAGCAGCTTCACAGACATGAACACTGAAGCTTTCTTT. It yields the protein CASSFTDMNTEAFF.

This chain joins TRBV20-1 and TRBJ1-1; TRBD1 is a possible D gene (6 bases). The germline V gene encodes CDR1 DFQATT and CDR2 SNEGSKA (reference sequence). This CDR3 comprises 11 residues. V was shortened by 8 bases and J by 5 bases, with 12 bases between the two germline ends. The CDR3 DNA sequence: TGCAGTACCCACAGGGTTACTGAAGCTTTCTTT. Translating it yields CSTHRVTEAFF.

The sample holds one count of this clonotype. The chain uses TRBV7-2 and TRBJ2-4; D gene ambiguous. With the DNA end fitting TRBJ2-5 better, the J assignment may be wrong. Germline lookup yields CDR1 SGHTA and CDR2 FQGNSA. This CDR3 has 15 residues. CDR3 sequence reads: CASSLSRSIQETQYF. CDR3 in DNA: TGTGCCAGCAGCTTAAGTAGGAGTATCCAAGAGACCCAGTACTTC.

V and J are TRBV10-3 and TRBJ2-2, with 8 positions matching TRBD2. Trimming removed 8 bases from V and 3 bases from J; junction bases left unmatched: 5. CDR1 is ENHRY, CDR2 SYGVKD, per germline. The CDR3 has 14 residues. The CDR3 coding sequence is TGTGCCATCCGCCGGGGGGGAGACACCGGGGAGCTGTTTTTT. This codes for CAIRRGGDTGELFF.

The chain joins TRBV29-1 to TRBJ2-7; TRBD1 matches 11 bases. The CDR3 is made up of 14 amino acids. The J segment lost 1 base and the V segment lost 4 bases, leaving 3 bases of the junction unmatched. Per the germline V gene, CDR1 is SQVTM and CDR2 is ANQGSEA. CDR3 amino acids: CSVAGTGGSYEQYF. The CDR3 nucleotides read TGCAGCGTTGCCGGGACAGGGGGATCCTACGAGCAGTACTTC.

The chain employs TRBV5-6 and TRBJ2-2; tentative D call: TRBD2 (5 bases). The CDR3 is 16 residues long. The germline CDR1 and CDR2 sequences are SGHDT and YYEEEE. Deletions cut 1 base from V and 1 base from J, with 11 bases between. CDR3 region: CASSLIPGVNTGELFF. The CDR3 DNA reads TGTGCCAGCAGCTTGATCCCCGGGGTGAACACCGGGGAGCTGTTTTTT.

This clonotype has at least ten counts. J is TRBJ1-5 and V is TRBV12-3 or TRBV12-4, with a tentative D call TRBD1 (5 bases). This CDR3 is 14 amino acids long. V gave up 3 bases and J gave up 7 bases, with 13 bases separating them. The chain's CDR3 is CASSFGAGGQPQHF. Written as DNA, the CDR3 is TGTGCCAGCAGTTTTGGGGCAGGCGGACAGCCCCAGCATTTT.

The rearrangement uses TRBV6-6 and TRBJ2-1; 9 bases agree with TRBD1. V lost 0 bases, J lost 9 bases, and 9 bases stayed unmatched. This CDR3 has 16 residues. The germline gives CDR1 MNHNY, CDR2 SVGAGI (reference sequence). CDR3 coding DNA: TGTGCCAGCAGTTACTCGGGGACAGGGAGTTATTGTGAGCAGTTCTTC. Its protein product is CASSYSGTGSYCEQFF.

The CDR3 reads CVISLGGGQGAKAFF. The CDR3 DNA is TGTGTCATTAGCCTCGGGGGGGGACAGGGGGCTAAAGCTTTCTTT. The V gene is TRBV7-9, the J gene TRBJ1-1; 12 bases are a match to TRBD1. This CDR3 is 15 amino acids long. Germline V gene data show CDR1 as SEHNR and CDR2 as FQNEAQ (reference sequence).